This T cell receptor (beta chain) was sequenced for a study of T cell repertoires in cytomegalovirus infection. Study context: A matching HLA type, together with CMV infection, was signaled by public TCR beta signatures.

This clonotype was seen only a few times. Its antigen is unknown. MiXCR, run by TCRdb on the reads, gives a single entry per CDR3 protein. The sample shows about 890,000 distinct CDR3 sequences, around a third of them seen only once. This specimen was cultured CD8+ T cells from PBMCs, taken from culture after CMV antigen stimulation. This receptor was obtained from a human donor in good health (CMV status not recorded). Some clones in this sample may be carry-over from other donors' samples.

The CDR3 here is CASSSRTGPSEAFF. CDR3 coding DNA: TGTGCCAGCAGCTCGCGGACAGGGCCCTCTGAAGCTTTCTTT. The rearrangement joins TRBV7-6 to TRBJ1-1, with TRBD1 matching 8 bases. The trim removed 4 bases at V and 6 bases at J, leaving 7 bases unmatched. Looked up from germline, CDR1 is SGHVS and CDR2 is FNYEAQ. The CDR3 is made up of 14 amino acids.